A selection of T cell receptor beta chains follows, all from one sample in a study of tumor-infiltrating lymphocytes in primary liver carcinoma. TCRdb recomputed calls from the multiplex PCR reads with MiXCR, one row per CDR3 protein. Among approximately 99,000 distinct CDR3 sequences, over 55% were seen once, and the ten largest hold 9% to 10%. Material for sequencing was liver tumor tissue from sampling region 5. The receptors here all came from a woman aged 55 to 70 with primary liver carcinoma and hepatitis B virus infection. CDR3s include the opening cysteine and the closing phenylalanine or tryptophan. Fields, in order: V gene, clone size, D gene, J gene, CDR3 protein, CDR3 DNA. The D gene is left open where the match is weak. Clone size appears in some rows only: once, few, many, or a class for an expanded clone.

v_gene: TRBV7-3; abundance: -; d_gene: -; j_gene: TRBJ2-3; CDR3aa: CASSLLRTDTQYF; CDR3nt: TGTGCCAGCAGCCTACTGCGGACGGATACGCAGTATTTT
v_gene: TRBV28; abundance: -; d_gene: -; j_gene: TRBJ2-3; CDR3aa: CASSFPSYSTDTQYF; CDR3nt: TGTGCCAGCAGTTTCCCATCATATAGCACAGATACGCAGTATTTT
v_gene: TRBV19; abundance: -; d_gene: -; j_gene: TRBJ1-6; CDR3aa: CANSTQRTSNSPLHF; CDR3nt: TGTGCCAATAGTACTCAAAGGACGAGTAATTCACCCCTCCACTTT
v_gene: TRBV12-5; abundance: -; d_gene: -; j_gene: TRBJ2-4; CDR3aa: CACGLVLGGSAKNIQYF; CDR3nt: TGTGCTTGTGGTTTGGTACTGGGGGGATCGGCCAAAAACATTCAGTACTTC
v_gene: TRBV10-3; abundance: -; d_gene: -; j_gene: TRBJ2-7; CDR3aa: CAISDPTSSYEQYF; CDR3nt: TGTGCCATCAGTGATCCGACCAGCTCCTACGAGCAGTACTTC
v_gene: TRBV6-5; abundance: -; d_gene: -; j_gene: TRBJ1-2; CDR3aa: CASSFRQIGEYDYTF; CDR3nt: TGTGCCAGCAGTTTCAGACAGATTGGGGAATATGACTACACCTTC
v_gene: TRBV6-1; abundance: -; d_gene: TRBD2; j_gene: TRBJ2-1; CDR3aa: CVSNEVWTSVDEQFF; CDR3nt: TGTGTCAGCAATGAAGTGTGGACTAGCGTCGATGAGCAGTTCTTC
v_gene: TRBV7-3; abundance: -; d_gene: -; j_gene: TRBJ2-1; CDR3aa: CASSRGGNSYNEQFF; CDR3nt: TGTGCCAGCAGCCGAGGGGGGAACTCCTACAATGAGCAGTTCTTC
v_gene: TRBV11-2; abundance: -; d_gene: -; j_gene: TRBJ1-1; CDR3aa: CTSSLSFLRGPIGAFF; CDR3nt: TGTACCAGCAGCTTATCATTCTTGCGGGGGCCCATAGGAGCTTTCTTT
v_gene: TRBV29-1; abundance: -; d_gene: -; j_gene: TRBJ2-1; CDR3aa: CSDRIDYNGQSF; CDR3nt: TGCAGCGACAGGATTGATTACAATGGGCAGTCCTTC
v_gene: TRBV11-2; abundance: -; d_gene: TRBD2; j_gene: TRBJ2-1; CDR3aa: CASNSRLASSYNEQFF; CDR3nt: TGTGCCAGCAACTCTCGACTAGCCAGCTCCTACAATGAGCAGTTCTTC
v_gene: TRBV12-3/TRBV12-4; abundance: -; d_gene: -; j_gene: TRBJ2-3; CDR3aa: CASSLGLPPDMQYF; CDR3nt: TGTGCCAGCAGTTTAGGGTTACCCCCGGATATGCAGTATTTT
v_gene: TRBV11-3; abundance: -; d_gene: TRBD2; j_gene: TRBJ2-1; CDR3aa: CASSSHEVAGYSAQFF; CDR3nt: TGTGCCAGCAGCTCACATGAGGTAGCGGGATACAGTGCGCAGTTCTTC
v_gene: TRBV11-2; abundance: -; d_gene: -; j_gene: TRBJ2-2; CDR3aa: CASSFRLVGGARELFF; CDR3nt: TGTGCCAGCAGCTTCCGACTAGTGGGAGGTGCGAGGGAGCTGTTTTTT
v_gene: TRBV11-2; abundance: -; d_gene: -; j_gene: TRBJ2-1; CDR3aa: CASSLGFLANYNEQFF; CDR3nt: TGTGCCAGCAGCTTAGGTTTTCTAGCGAACTACAATGAGCAGTTCTTT
v_gene: TRBV7-9; abundance: -; d_gene: -; j_gene: TRBJ2-3; CDR3aa: CASTQYGSVSTDTQYF; CDR3nt: TGTGCCAGCACCCAATACGGAAGCGTGAGCACAGATACGCAGTATTTT
v_gene: TRBV29-1; abundance: -; d_gene: -; j_gene: TRBJ2-7; CDR3aa: CSLEDTGYEQYF; CDR3nt: TGCAGCCTTGAAGATACAGGCTACGAGCAGTATTTC
v_gene: TRBV11-2; abundance: -; d_gene: -; j_gene: TRBJ1-1; CDR3aa: CASSFAQGTEAIF; CDR3nt: -
v_gene: TRBV4-1; abundance: few; d_gene: -; j_gene: TRBJ2-7; CDR3aa: CASGRGASYEQYF; CDR3nt: TGTGCCAGCGGCCGGGGGGCTTCCTACGAGCAGTACTTC
v_gene: TRBV11-2; abundance: -; d_gene: TRBD1; j_gene: TRBJ1-2; CDR3aa: CASSLEGASGGGHTF; CDR3nt: TGTGCCAGCAGCTTGGAGGGGGCCAGTGGCGGTGGTCACACCTTC
v_gene: TRBV6-1; abundance: -; d_gene: -; j_gene: TRBJ1-1; CDR3aa: CGSRRLDRGNTEAFF; CDR3nt: TGTGGCAGCAGACGCCTGGACAGAGGGAACACTGAAGCTTTCTTT
v_gene: TRBV6-2/TRBV6-3; abundance: -; d_gene: -; j_gene: TRBJ1-1; CDR3aa: CASSHKDRFHAFF; CDR3nt: TGTGCCAGCAGCCATAAAGACCGGTTTCATGCTTTCTTT
v_gene: TRBV4-2; abundance: many; d_gene: TRBD2; j_gene: TRBJ2-2; CDR3aa: CASSQEAARLAGGRAGELFF; CDR3nt: TGTGCCAGCAGCCAGGAGGCCGCGAGACTAGCGGGAGGAAGGGCCGGGGAGCTGTTTTTT
v_gene: TRBV18; abundance: -; d_gene: TRBD1; j_gene: TRBJ1-2; CDR3aa: CASSPRDSQYGYIF; CDR3nt: TGTGCCAGCTCACCACGGGACAGTCAGTATGGCTACATCTTC
v_gene: TRBV11-2; abundance: medium-sized; d_gene: -; j_gene: TRBJ1-5; CDR3aa: CASSFDGSNQPQHF; CDR3nt: TGTGCCAGCAGCTTTGACGGTAGCAATCAGCCCCAGCATTTT
v_gene: TRBV12-3/TRBV12-4; abundance: many; d_gene: -; j_gene: TRBJ1-5; CDR3aa: CASRTPGSPQHF; CDR3nt: TGTGCCAGCAGGACACCCGGGTCGCCCCAGCATTTT
v_gene: TRBV4-1; abundance: -; d_gene: -; j_gene: TRBJ1-1; CDR3aa: CPSSQGGLGPTEAIF; CDR3nt: TGCCCCAGCAGCCAAGGGGGGCTAGGTCCCACTGAAGCTATCTTT
v_gene: TRBV11-3; abundance: -; d_gene: TRBD1; j_gene: TRBJ2-1; CDR3aa: CAGSLTGAYDEHFF; CDR3nt: TGTGCCGGCAGCTTAACAGGGGCCTACGATGAGCATTTCTTC
v_gene: TRBV12-3/TRBV12-4; abundance: many; d_gene: -; j_gene: TRBJ2-1; CDR3aa: CASSLIAGINEQFF; CDR3nt: TGTGCCAGCAGTTTAATCGCCGGCATCAATGAGCAGTTCTTC
v_gene: TRBV4-2; abundance: -; d_gene: TRBD2; j_gene: TRBJ2-5; CDR3aa: CGSSQTGTRDVPETQYF; CDR3nt: TGTGGCAGCAGCCAAACTGGGACTAGGGATGTCCCAGAGACCCAGTACTTC
v_gene: TRBV29-1; abundance: few; d_gene: TRBD2; j_gene: TRBJ2-3; CDR3aa: CSVGGGRGTDTQYF; CDR3nt: TGCAGCGTGGGGGGCGGGAGGGGCACAGATACGCAGTATTTT
v_gene: TRBV11-1; abundance: -; d_gene: -; j_gene: TRBJ2-2; CDR3aa: CASSARPFLVNIGELFF; CDR3nt: TGTGCCAGCAGCGCCCGGCCATTCTTAGTTAACATCGGGGAACTGTTTTTT
v_gene: TRBV2; abundance: -; d_gene: -; j_gene: TRBJ2-1; CDR3aa: CASTETRLVFF; CDR3nt: TGTGCCAGCACCGAGACTAGGTTGGTGTTCTTC
v_gene: TRBV6-5; abundance: -; d_gene: -; j_gene: TRBJ1-2; CDR3aa: CASSYWGGDGYTF; CDR3nt: TGTGCCAGCAGTTACTGGGGGGGCGACGGCTACACTTTT
v_gene: TRBV30; abundance: -; d_gene: TRBD2; j_gene: TRBJ2-7; CDR3aa: CAWSPGLAAYEEYF; CDR3nt: TGTGCCTGGAGTCCGGGACTAGCGGCCTACGAGGAGTACTTC
v_gene: TRBV28; abundance: once; d_gene: -; j_gene: TRBJ2-7; CDR3aa: CASSSSGTKCYEQYF; CDR3nt: TGTGCCAGCAGTAGTTCCGGGACGAAGTGCTACGAGCAGTACTTC
v_gene: TRBV30; abundance: many; d_gene: -; j_gene: TRBJ2-5; CDR3aa: CAWNPLERETQYF; CDR3nt: TGTGCCTGGAACCCACTCGAGCGGGAGACCCAGTACTTC
v_gene: TRBV9; abundance: once; d_gene: -; j_gene: TRBJ1-5; CDR3aa: CASSVSRISNQPQHF; CDR3nt: TGTGCCAGCAGCGTCTCAAGGATTAGCAATCAGCCCCAGCATTTT
v_gene: TRBV11-2; abundance: -; d_gene: TRBD2; j_gene: TRBJ2-7; CDR3aa: CASRLTSGSNGQYF; CDR3nt: TGTGCCAGCAGACTGACTAGCGGGAGTAACGGGCAGTACTTC
v_gene: TRBV19; abundance: -; d_gene: TRBD2; j_gene: TRBJ2-7; CDR3aa: CANRLAGGETYEQYF; CDR3nt: TGTGCCAACAGACTTGCTGGGGGGGAAACCTACGAGCAGTACTTC
v_gene: TRBV6-2/TRBV6-3; abundance: -; d_gene: TRBD2; j_gene: TRBJ2-1; CDR3aa: CASRTSGSYNGQFF; CDR3nt: TGTGCCAGCAGGACTAGCGGTTCCTACAATGGGCAGTTTTTC
v_gene: TRBV12-3/TRBV12-4; abundance: -; d_gene: TRBD2; j_gene: TRBJ2-6; CDR3aa: CASSLRLAGQNVLTF; CDR3nt: TGTGCCAGCAGTTTGCGACTAGCGGGGCAGAACGTCTTGACTTTC
v_gene: TRBV12-3/TRBV12-4; abundance: -; d_gene: -; j_gene: TRBJ1-1; CDR3aa: CASNLARPPDAGEAFF; CDR3nt: TGTGCCAGCAATTTAGCGCGGCCCCCCGACGCGGGTGAAGCTTTCTTT
v_gene: TRBV6-1; abundance: -; d_gene: TRBD1; j_gene: TRBJ1-1; CDR3aa: CASGFLGQGAAEAFF; CDR3nt: TGTGCCAGCGGTTTTTTAGGACAGGGGGCTGCCGAAGCTTTCTTC
v_gene: TRBV30; abundance: -; d_gene: -; j_gene: TRBJ2-7; CDR3aa: CAWSVLVGRAYEQYF; CDR3nt: TGTGCCTGGAGTGTATTAGTCGGGAGAGCCTACGAGCAGTACTTC
v_gene: TRBV5-1; abundance: -; d_gene: -; j_gene: TRBJ2-3; CDR3aa: CASSRSTEPAHTQYF; CDR3nt: TGCGCCAGCAGCCGTTCCACGGAACCCGCACATACGCAGTATTTT
v_gene: TRBV6-2/TRBV6-3; abundance: -; d_gene: -; j_gene: TRBJ1-2; CDR3aa: CANSRSDRNYGYTF; CDR3nt: TGTGCCAACAGCCGCTCGGACAGAAACTATGGCTACACCTTC
v_gene: TRBV4-2; abundance: -; d_gene: TRBD2; j_gene: TRBJ2-1; CDR3aa: CARSRGTSGSEDGEQFF; CDR3nt: TGTGCCAGGAGCCGGGGGACTAGCGGGAGTGAAGATGGTGAGCAGTTCTTC
v_gene: TRBV11-2; abundance: -; d_gene: -; j_gene: TRBJ2-3; CDR3aa: CVSSLDREADTQYF; CDR3nt: TGTGTCAGCAGCTTAGATCGAGAGGCAGATACGCAGTACTTT
v_gene: TRBV6-5; abundance: medium-sized; d_gene: TRBD1; j_gene: TRBJ1-2; CDR3aa: CASRPWGQGARGMNYGYTF; CDR3nt: TGTGCCAGCAGACCCTGGGGACAGGGGGCGCGAGGGATGAACTATGGCTACACCTTC
v_gene: TRBV11-2; abundance: -; d_gene: TRBD2; j_gene: TRBJ2-7; CDR3aa: CASSRRLAGGPGAYEQYF; CDR3nt: TGTGCCAGCAGCAGGAGACTAGCGGGAGGGCCGGGGGCCTACGAGCAGTACTTC
v_gene: TRBV6-2/TRBV6-3; abundance: -; d_gene: TRBD1; j_gene: TRBJ2-1; CDR3aa: CASSYLIGDRGHSEQFF; CDR3nt: TGTGCTAGCAGTTACCTTATAGGGGACAGGGGTCACAGTGAGCAGTTCTTC
v_gene: TRBV28; abundance: -; d_gene: -; j_gene: TRBJ2-1; CDR3aa: CASKSTSNEKFF; CDR3nt: TGTGCCAGCAAGTCGACAAGCAATGAGAAGTTCTTC